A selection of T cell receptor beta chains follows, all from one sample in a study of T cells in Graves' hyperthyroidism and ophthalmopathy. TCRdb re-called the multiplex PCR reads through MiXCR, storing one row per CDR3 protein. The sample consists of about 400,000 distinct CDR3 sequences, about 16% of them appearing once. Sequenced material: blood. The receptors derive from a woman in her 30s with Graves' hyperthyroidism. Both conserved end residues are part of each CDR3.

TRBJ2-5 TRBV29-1 CSVVLGTAQETQYF
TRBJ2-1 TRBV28 CASRLGNSYNEQFF
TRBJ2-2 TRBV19 CASSTVVNTGELFF
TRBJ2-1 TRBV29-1 CSVENDRRKAYNEQFF
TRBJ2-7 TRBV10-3 CAISEPLGYEQYF
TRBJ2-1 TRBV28 CASSPSGRWNEQFF
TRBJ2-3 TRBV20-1 CSATPTSAGQREQYF
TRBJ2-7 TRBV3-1 CASSHTGGEQYF
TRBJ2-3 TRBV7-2 CASSLGHTQYF
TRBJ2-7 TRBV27 CASSQDGRKHKQYF
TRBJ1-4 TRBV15 CATSRAAAPGEKLFF
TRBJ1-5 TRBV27 CASSRRTGASGSNQPQHF
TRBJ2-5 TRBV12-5 CASGLGETQYF
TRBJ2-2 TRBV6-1 CASRGLAGSTGELFF
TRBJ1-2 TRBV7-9 CASSKGAYYGYTF
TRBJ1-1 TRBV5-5 CASSSSTRIIFTEAFF
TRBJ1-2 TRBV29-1 CSVEDQAGEYYGYTF
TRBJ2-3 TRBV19 CASSISGLAGSSADTQYF
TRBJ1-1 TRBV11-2 CASSLGQANTEAFF
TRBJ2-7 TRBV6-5 CASSYSFPRLGPNHSAYEQHF
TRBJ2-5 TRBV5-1 CASSFTGGRLADLQETQYF
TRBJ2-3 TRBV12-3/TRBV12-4 CASSLGRGYWSDTQYF
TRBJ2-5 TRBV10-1 CASSEGSVSQETQYF
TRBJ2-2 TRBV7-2 CASSRGEGVGELFF
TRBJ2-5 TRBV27 CASSLDGRPWETQYF
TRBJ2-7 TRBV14 CASAGTGGSEQYF
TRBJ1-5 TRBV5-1 CASSTSGQSSQPQHF
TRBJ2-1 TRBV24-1 CATSDPSSGSSNEQFF
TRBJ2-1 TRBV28 CASSGSGGGYSEQFF
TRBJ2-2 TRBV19 CATIQDRGRTGELFF
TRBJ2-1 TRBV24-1 CATSDAGLAGGPEQFF
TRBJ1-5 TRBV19 CASRSEDRGNQPQHF
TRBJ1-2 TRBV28 CASDVGQGAGGYTF
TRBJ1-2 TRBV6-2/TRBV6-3 CASERVSGGYTF
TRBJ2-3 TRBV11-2 CASSPGTYTDTQYF
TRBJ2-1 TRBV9 CASSAGLGSYNEQFF
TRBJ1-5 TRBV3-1 CASSQDPNQPQHF
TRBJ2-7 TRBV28 CASRAGQTFYEQYF
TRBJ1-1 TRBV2 CASSVLGQGSTEAFF
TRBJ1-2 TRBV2 CASSEEGRIGGYTF
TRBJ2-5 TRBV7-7 CASTPGGGRAGETQYF
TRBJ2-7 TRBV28 CASSFAGVLYEQYF
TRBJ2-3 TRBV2 CASSTDRGNRADTQYF
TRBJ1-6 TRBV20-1 CSARVFRENYNSPLHF
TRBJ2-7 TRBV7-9 CASSLAGSAYEQYF
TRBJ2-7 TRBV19 CASSIRPGQGGEQYF
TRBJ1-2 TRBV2 CASSEPGTASGYTF
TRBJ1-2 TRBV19 CASSVAGGYTF
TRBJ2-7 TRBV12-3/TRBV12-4 CASKTSHLYEQYF